The subject of this entry is one T cell receptor beta chain. Its specificity is not known. The template-switching step introduced UMIs that carried a 6-nucleotide sample barcode. Nested PCRs of approximately 16 and 10 cycles, two in total, were run on TCRalpha and TCRbeta cDNA. For each CDR3 protein, TCRdb gives one entry from its re-call of the 5' RACE reads, without DNA. The sample table includes roughly 120,000 distinct CDR3 sequences. The data were obtained in a study of monozygotic twins with inflammatory bowel disease. General study points: Whereas healthy co-twins had higher TCRbeta diversity (inverse Simpson), IBD patients had lower diversity. IBD patients shared fewer clonotypes with others than healthy twins, especially with disease activity.

CDR3 length equals 15 residues. In germline, CDR1 is MNHEY, CDR2 SVGAGI. The source of this sequence is a human donor with ulcerative colitis or Crohn's disease, or a healthy co-twin of an affected twin (not recorded which). The rearrangement links TRBV6-5 to TRBJ2-7; TCRdb's assignment of TRBD2 cannot be checked, as there is no DNA. The material sequenced was blood. The chain's CDR3 is CASSYSELAEPEQYF.